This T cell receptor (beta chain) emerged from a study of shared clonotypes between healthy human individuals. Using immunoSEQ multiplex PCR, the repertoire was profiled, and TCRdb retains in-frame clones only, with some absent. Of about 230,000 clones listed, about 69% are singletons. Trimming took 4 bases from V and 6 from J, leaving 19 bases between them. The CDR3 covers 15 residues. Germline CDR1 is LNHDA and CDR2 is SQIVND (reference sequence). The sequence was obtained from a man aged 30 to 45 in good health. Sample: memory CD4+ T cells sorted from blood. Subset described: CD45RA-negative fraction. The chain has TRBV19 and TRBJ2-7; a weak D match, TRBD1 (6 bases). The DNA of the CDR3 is TGTGCCAGTAGTAGGTACGGGACCCAGGGGTCCGAGCAGTACTTC. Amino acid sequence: CASSRYGTQGSEQYF. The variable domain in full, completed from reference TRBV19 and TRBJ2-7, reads DGGITQSPKYLFRKEGQNVTLSCEQNLNHDAMYWYRQDPGQGLRLIYYSQIVNDFQKGDIAEGYSVSREKKESFPLTVTSAQKNPTAFYLCASSRYGTQGSEQYFGPGTRLTVT.